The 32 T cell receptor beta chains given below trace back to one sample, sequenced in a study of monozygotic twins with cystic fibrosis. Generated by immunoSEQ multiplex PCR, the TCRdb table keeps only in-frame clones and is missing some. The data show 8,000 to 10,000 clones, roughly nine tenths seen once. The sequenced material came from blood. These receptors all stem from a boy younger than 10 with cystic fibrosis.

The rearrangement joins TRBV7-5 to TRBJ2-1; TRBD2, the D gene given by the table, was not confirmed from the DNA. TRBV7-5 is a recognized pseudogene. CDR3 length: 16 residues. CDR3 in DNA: TGTGCCAGGACCTGCTGGCCGGGCGGGGCCTACAATGAGCAGTTCTTC. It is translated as CARTCWPGGAYNEQFF.

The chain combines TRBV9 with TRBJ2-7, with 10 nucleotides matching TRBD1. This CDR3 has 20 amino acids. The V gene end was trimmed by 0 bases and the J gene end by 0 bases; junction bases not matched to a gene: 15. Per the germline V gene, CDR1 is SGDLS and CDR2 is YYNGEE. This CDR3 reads CASSVGGDRGSDLSSYEQYF. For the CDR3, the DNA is TGTGCCAGCAGCGTAGGAGGGGACAGGGGTTCGGACTTAAGCTCCTACGAGCAGTACTTC.

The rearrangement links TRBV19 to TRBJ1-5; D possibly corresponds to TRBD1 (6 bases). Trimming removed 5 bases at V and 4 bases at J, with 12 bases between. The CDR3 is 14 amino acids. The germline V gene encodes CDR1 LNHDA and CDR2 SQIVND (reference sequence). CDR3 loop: CASSPGQQNQPQHF. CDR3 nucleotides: TGTGCCAGTAGTCCCGGACAGCAGAATCAGCCCCAGCATTTT. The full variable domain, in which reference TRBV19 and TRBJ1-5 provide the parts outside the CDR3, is DGGITQSPKYLFRKEGQNVTLSCEQNLNHDAMYWYRQDPGQGLRLIYYSQIVNDFQKGDIAEGYSVSREKKESFPLTVTSAQKNPTAFYLCASSPGQQNQPQHFGDGTRLSIL.

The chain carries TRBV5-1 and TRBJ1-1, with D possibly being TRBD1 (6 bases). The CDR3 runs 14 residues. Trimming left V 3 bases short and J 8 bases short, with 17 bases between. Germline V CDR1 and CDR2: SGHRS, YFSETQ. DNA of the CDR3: TGCGCCAGCAGCTCTAGTGTGGACAGTCAGGAAGCTTTCTTT. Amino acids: CASSSSVDSQEAFF. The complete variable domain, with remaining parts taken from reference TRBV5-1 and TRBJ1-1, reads KAGVTQTPRYLIKTRGQQVTLSCSPISGHRSVSWYQQTPGQGLQFLFEYFSETQRNKGNFPGRFSGRQFSNSRSEMNVSTLELGDSALYLCASSSSVDSQEAFFGQGTRLTVV.

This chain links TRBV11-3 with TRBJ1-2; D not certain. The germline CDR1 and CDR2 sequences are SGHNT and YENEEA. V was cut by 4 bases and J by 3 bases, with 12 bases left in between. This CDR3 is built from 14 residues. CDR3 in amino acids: CASSSPPADYGYTF. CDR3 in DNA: TGTGCCAGCAGCTCACCTCCGGCGGACTATGGCTACACCTTC.

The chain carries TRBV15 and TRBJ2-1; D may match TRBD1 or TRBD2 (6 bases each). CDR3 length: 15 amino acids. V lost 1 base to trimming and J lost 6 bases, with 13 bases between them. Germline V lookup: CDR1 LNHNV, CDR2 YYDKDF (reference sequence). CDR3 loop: CATSRGGAQGNEQFF. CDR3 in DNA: TGTGCCACCAGCAGAGGGGGGGCGCAGGGCAATGAGCAGTTCTTC.

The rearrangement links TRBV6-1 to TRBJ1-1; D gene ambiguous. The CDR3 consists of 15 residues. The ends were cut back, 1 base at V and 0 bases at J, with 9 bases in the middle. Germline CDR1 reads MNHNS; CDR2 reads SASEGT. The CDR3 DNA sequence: TGTGCCAGCAGTGAAGAAATGGATATGAACACTGAAGCTTTCTTT. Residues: CASSEEMDMNTEAFF.

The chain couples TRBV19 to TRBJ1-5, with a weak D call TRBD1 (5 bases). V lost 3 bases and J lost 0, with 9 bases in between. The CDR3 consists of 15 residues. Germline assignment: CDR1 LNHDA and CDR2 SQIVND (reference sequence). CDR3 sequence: CASSMGGNSNQPQHF. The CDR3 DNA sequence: TGTGCCAGTAGTATGGGGGGGAATAGCAATCAGCCCCAGCATTTT.

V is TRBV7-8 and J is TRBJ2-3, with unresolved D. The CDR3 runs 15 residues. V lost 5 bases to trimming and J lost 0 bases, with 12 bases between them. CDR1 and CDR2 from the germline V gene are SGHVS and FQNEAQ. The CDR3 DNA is TGTGCCAGCAGCACGACCTCTCCTAGCACAGATACGCAGTATTTT. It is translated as CASSTTSPSTDTQYF.

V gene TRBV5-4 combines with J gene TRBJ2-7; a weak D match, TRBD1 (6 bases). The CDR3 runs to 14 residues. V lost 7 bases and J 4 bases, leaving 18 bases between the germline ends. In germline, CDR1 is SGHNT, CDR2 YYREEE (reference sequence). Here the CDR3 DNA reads TGTGCCAGCTCCCTCCAGGACAGACTTTACGAGCAGTACTTC. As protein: CASSLQDRLYEQYF. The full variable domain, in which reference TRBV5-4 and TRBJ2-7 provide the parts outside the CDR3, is ETGVTQSPTHLIKTRGQQVTLRCSSQSGHNTVSWYQQALGQGPQFIFQYYREEENGRGNFPPRFSGLQFPNYSSELNVNALELDDSALYLCASSLQDRLYEQYFGPGTRLTVT.

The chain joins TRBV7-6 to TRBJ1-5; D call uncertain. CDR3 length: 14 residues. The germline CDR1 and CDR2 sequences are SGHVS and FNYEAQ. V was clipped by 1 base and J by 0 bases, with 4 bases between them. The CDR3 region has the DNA TGTGCCAGCAGCTTAGGGGTTAGCAATCAGCCCCAGCATTTT. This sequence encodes CASSLGVSNQPQHF. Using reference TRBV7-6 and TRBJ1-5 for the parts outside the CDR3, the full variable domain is GAGVSQSPRYKVTKRGQDVALRCDPISGHVSLYWYRQALGQGPEFLTYFNYEAQQDKSGLPNDRFSAERPEGSISTLTIQRTEQRDSAMYRCASSLGVSNQPQHFGDGTRLSIL.

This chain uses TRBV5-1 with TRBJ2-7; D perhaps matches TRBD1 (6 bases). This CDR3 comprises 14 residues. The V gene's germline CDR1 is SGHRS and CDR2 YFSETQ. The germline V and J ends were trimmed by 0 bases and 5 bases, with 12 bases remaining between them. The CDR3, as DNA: TGCGCCAGCAGCTTGGTTGCAGGGGACCACGAGCAGTACTTC. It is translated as CASSLVAGDHEQYF.

The CDR3 sequence: CASSYSGGVNYGYTF. In nucleotides, the CDR3 is TGTGCCAGCAGTTACTCCGGGGGAGTTAACTATGGCTACACCTTC. The genes are TRBV6-5 and TRBJ1-2; D is perhaps TRBD1 (5 bases). This CDR3 is built from 15 residues. V lost 0 bases and J lost 1, with 9 bases in between. The germline V gene encodes CDR1 MNHEY and CDR2 SVGAGI.

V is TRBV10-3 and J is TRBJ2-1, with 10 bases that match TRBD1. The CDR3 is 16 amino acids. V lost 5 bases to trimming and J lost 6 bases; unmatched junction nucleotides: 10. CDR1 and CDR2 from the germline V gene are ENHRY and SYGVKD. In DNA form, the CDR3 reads TGTGCCATCAGTCCAAGGGACAGGGGTTTAGGCAATGAGCAGTTCTTC. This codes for CAISPRDRGLGNEQFF.

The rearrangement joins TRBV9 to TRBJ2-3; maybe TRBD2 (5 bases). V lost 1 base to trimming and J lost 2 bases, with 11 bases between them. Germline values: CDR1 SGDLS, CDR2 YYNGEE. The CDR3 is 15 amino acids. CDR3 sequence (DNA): TGTGCCAGCAGCGTACTAGCTAAAACCACAGATACGCAGTATTTT. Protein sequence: CASSVLAKTTDTQYF. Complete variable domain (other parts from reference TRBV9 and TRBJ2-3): DSGVTQTPKHLITATGQRVTLRCSPRSGDLSVYWYQQSLDQGLQFLIQYYNGEERAKGNILERFSAQQFPDLHSELNLSSLELGDSALYFCASSVLAKTTDTQYFGPGTRLTVL.

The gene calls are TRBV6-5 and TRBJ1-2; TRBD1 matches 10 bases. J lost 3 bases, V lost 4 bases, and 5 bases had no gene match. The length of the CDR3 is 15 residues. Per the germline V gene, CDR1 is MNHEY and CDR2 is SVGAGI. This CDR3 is CASSSPGTGDYGYTF. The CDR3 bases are TGTGCCAGCAGTTCCCCCGGGACAGGGGACTATGGCTACACCTTC.

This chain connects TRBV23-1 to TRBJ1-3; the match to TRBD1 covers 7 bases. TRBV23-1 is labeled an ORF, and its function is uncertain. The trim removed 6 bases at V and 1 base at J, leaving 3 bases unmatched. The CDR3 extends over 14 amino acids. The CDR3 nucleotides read TGCGCCAGCAGCCTCAGGGGGTCTGGAAACACCATATATTTT. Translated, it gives CASSLRGSGNTIYF.

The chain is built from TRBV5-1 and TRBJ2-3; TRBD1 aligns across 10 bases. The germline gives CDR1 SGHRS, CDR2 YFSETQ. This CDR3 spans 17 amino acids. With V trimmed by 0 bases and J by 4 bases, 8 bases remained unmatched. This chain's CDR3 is CASSLDNRDRGPDTQYF. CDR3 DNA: TGCGCCAGCAGCTTGGATAACCGGGACAGGGGACCAGATACGCAGTATTTT.

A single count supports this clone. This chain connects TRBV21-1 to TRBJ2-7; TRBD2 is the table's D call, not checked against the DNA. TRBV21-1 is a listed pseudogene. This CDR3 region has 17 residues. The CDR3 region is CASSARPLRAWMTEQYV. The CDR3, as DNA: TGTGCCAGCAGCGCGAGGCCGCTGCGGGCCTGGATGACCGAGCAGTACGTC.

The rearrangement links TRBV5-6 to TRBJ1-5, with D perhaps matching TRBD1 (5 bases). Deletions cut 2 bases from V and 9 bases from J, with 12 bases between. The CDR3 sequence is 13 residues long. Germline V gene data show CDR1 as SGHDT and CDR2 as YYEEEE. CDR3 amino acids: CASSFAAQGPQHF. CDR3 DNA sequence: TGTGCCAGCAGCTTCGCAGCCCAGGGGCCCCAGCATTTT.

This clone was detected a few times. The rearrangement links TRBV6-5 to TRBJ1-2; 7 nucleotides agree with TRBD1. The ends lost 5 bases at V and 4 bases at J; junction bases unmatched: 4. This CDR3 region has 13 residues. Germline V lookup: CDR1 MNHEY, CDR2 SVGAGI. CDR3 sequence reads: CASSLEGAYGYTF. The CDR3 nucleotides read TGTGCCAGCAGTCTTGAGGGGGCCTATGGCTACACCTTC.

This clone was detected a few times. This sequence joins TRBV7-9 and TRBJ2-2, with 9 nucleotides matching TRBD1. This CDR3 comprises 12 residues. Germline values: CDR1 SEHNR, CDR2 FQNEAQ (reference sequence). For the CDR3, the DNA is TGTGCAGAGGACAGGGGAACCGGGGAGCTGTTTTTT. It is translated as CAEDRGTGELFF.

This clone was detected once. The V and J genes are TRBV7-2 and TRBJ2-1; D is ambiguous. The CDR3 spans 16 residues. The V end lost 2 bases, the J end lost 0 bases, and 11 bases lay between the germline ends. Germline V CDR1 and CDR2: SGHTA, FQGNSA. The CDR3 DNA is TGTGCCAGCAGCTTATCTGGCAGTCTCTCCTACAATGAGCAGTTCTTC. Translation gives CASSLSGSLSYNEQFF.

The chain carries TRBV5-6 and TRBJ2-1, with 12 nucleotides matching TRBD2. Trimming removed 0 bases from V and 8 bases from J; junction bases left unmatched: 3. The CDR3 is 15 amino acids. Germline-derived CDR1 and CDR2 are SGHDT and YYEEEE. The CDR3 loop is CASSLGLAGGHEQFF. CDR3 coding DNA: TGTGCCAGCAGCTTGGGTCTAGCGGGGGGGCATGAGCAGTTCTTC.

The CDR3 DNA is TGTGCCAGCAGGCCCCAGGGGGGTAATGAAAAACTGTTTTTT. It codes for CASRPQGGNEKLFF. This rearrangement joins TRBV6-5 to TRBJ1-4; TRBD1 matches 7 bases. The CDR3 has 14 amino acids. From germline, CDR1 is MNHEY and CDR2 SVGAGI. The junction had 5 bases not matched to a gene; V was cut back by 6 bases and J by 4 bases.

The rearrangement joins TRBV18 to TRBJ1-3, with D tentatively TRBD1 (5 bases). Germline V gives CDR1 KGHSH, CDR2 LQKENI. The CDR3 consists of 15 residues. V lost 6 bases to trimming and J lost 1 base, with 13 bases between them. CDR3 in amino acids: CASSLTRESGNTIYF. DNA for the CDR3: TGTGCCAGCTCCCTAACCAGGGAGTCTGGAAACACCATATATTTT.

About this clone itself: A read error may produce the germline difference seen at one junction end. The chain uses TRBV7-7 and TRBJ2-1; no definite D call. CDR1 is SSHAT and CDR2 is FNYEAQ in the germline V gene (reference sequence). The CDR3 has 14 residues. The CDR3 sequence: CASSLTLSYNEQFF. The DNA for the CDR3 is TGTGCTAGCAGTCTAACTCTCTCCTACAATGAGCAGTTCTTC. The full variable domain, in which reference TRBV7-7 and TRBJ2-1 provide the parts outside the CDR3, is GAGVSQSPRYKVTKRGQDVTLRCDPISSHATLYWYQQALGQGPEFLTYFNYEAQPDKSGLPSDRFSAERPEGSISTLTIQRTEQRDSAMYRCASSLTLSYNEQFFGPGTRLTVL.

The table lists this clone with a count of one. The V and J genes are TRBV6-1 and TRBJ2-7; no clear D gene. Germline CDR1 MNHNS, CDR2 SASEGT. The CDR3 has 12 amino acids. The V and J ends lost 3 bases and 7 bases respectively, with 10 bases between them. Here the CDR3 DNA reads TGTGCCAGCAGTGACCAAACCGGGGAGCAGTACTTC. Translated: CASSDQTGEQYF.

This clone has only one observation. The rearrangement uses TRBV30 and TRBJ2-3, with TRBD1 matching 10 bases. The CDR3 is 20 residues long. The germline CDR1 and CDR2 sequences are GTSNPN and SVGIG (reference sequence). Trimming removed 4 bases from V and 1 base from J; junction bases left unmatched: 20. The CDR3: CAWNPASGQGTPMGTDTQYF. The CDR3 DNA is TGTGCCTGGAACCCCGCATCGGGACAGGGGACTCCGATGGGCACAGATACGCAGTATTTT.

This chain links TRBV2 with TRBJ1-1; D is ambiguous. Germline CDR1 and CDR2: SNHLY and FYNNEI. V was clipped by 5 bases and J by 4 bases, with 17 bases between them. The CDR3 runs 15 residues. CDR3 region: CASSQFSAGSTEAFF. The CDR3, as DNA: TGTGCCAGCAGTCAATTTTCAGCGGGGAGCACTGAAGCTTTCTTT.

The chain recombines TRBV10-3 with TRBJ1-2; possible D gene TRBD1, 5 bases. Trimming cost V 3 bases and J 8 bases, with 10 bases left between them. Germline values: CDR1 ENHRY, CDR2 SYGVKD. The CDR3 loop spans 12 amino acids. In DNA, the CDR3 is TGTGCCATCAGTGACGTAGGGGTGGGCTACACCTTC. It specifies CAISDVGVGYTF.

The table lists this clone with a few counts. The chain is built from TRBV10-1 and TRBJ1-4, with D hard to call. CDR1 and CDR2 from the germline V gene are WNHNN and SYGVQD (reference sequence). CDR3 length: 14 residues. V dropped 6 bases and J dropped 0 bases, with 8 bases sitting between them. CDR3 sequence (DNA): TGCGCCAGCAGCGCCATAGCAACTAATGAAAAACTGTTTTTT. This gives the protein CASSAIATNEKLFF.